The text below deals with one T cell receptor (beta chain). Its antigen remains unidentified. Sequencing was performed with immunoSEQ multiplex PCR; in TCRdb, only in-frame clones are kept and a portion is missing. Found here are roughly 320,000 clones, 80% to 90% of them singletons; the top ten hold around 3.5%. V was clipped by 0 bases and J by 8 bases, with 20 bases between them. The germline V gene has CDR1 SGHNT and CDR2 YYREEE (reference sequence). The CDR3 contains 16 residues. This entry is derived from a study of Ad26.COV2.S vaccination and SARS-CoV-2 variants. Whole-study context: As a participant in COV1001, the donor was in the Ad26.COV2.S trial arm. Study outcomes and limitations: A substantial breadth of spike-specific CD8+ and CD4+ T cell responses after vaccination has been reported.

As to treatment: around 19 received Ad26.COV2.S at low or high dose, single or two shots; about 5 received placebo; per-sample allocation not given. Sampling occurred on day 63 after the first vaccine or placebo injection. This sequence was found in a person aged 18 to 65 who received the Ad26.COV2.S COVID-19 vaccine or a placebo. The J gene is TRBJ1-2, the V gene TRBV5-4; D remains unclear. The sequenced sample was peripheral blood, obtained in a trial of Ad26.COV2.S vaccine versus placebo. The CDR3 DNA is TGTGCCAGCAGCTTGGGTGCCGGCTCTCCCTTGCGAGGCTACACCTTC. It is translated as CASSLGAGSPLRGYTF.